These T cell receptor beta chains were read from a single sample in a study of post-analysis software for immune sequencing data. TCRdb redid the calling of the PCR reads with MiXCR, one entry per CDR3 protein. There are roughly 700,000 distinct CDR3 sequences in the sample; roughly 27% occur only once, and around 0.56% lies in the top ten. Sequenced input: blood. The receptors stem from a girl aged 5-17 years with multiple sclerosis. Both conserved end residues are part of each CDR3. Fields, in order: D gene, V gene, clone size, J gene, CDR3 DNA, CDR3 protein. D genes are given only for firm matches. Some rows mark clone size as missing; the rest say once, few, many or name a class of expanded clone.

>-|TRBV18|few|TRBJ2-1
TGTGCCAGCTCACCATCGGGGCTCAATGAGCAGTTCTTC
CASSPSGLNEQFF
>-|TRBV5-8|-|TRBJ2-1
TGTGCCAGCCCAGGGGGGGCTTTCTCCTACAATGAGCAGTTCTTC
CASPGGAFSYNEQFF
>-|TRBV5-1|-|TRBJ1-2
TGCGCCAGCAGCTTGGATGAGACAGCCATCTATGGCTACACCTTC
CASSLDETAIYGYTF
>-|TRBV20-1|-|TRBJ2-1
TGCAGTGCTAGGGTTAAGCGGGCTTCGGGTGAGCAGTTCTTC
CSARVKRASGEQFF
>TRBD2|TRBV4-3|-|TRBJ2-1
TGCGCCAGCAGCCAAGAAAGCCTGGCGGGAGGGCCATATGAGCAGTTCTTC
CASSQESLAGGPYEQFF
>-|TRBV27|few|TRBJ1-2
TGTGCCAGCAGTGCCGACCTCGCCGGCTACACCTTC
CASSADLAGYTF
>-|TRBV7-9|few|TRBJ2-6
TGTGCCAGCAGCTTAGTGGTGGGGACCGGGGCCAACGTCCTGACTTTC
CASSLVVGTGANVLTF
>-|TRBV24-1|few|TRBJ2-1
TGTGCCACCAGTGGGACCCTGGTAGGGGAGAATGAGCAGTTCTTC
CATSGTLVGENEQFF
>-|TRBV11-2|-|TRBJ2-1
TGTGCCAGCAGCTTAGATTTACCGACCGAATGGGATGAGCAGTTCTTC
CASSLDLPTEWDEQFF
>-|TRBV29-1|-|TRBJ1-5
TGCAGCGTCAAAGGTGGGGGCAATCAGCCCCAGCATTTT
CSVKGGGNQPQHF
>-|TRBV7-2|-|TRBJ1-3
TGTGCCAGCAGCCCAGGTGGGGACGGGGATGACACCATATATTTT
CASSPGGDGDDTIYF
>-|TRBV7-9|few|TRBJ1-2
TGTGCCAGCAGCCCCCCCCTCGGTGGCTACACCTTC
CASSPPLGGYTF
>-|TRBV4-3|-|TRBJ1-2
TGCGCCAGCAGCCGGACCACGACAGAATACTATGGCTACACCTTC
CASSRTTTEYYGYTF
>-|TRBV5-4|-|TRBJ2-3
TGTGCCAGCAGCCAACAAGCGGAGGCCCTTTTGGATACGCAGTATTTT
CASSQQAEALLDTQYF
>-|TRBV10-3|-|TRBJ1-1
TGTGCCATCAGTCCGAGACAGGAAAACACTGAAGCTTTCTTT
CAISPRQENTEAFF
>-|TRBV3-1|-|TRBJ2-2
TGTGCCAGCAGCCAAGATCCAGCCGGGGAGCTGTTTTTT
CASSQDPAGELFF
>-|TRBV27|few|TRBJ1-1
TGTGCCAGCAGTTTAAGTGGAGGTAGAACTGAAGCTTTCTTT
CASSLSGGRTEAFF